These 7 T cell receptor beta chains were all obtained from the same sample, sequenced in a study of control samples from healthy donors and cancer patients. Clones were sequenced by immunoSEQ multiplex PCR, and TCRdb holds only the in-frame ones, with some missing. The sample comprises about 150,000 clones, 91% of which are singletons, and 3.2% rests with the top ten. Sequencing used blood. These TCRs come from a man aged 30-40 years in good health.

The rearrangement joins TRBV3-1 (or the pseudogene TRBV3-2) to TRBJ2-3, with D perhaps matching TRBD2 (5 bases). CDR3 length: 14 residues. CDR1 LGHDT and CDR2 YNNKEL come from the germline V gene (reference sequence). V lost 2 bases to trimming and J lost 2 bases, with 8 bases between them. The CDR3 nucleotides read TGTGCCAGCAGCCAATCAGGACTCACAGATACGCAGTATTTT. Its protein is CASSQSGLTDTQYF.

The chain links TRBV9 to TRBJ1-2, with TRBD1 identical over 7 bases. Germline V gene data show CDR1 as SGDLS and CDR2 as YYNGEE. There are 15 residues in the CDR3. Trimming removed 4 bases from V and 6 bases from J; junction bases left unmatched: 12. This CDR3 is CASSPFQGGVNGYTF. CDR3 bases: TGTGCCAGCAGCCCCTTTCAGGGGGGCGTGAATGGCTACACCTTC. Together with reference TRBV9 and TRBJ1-2, the CDR3 gives the full variable domain: DSGVTQTPKHLITATGQRVTLRCSPRSGDLSVYWYQQSLDQGLQFLIQYYNGEERAKGNILERFSAQQFPDLHSELNLSSLELGDSALYFCASSPFQGGVNGYTFGSGTRLTVV.

The V gene is TRBV25-1, the J gene TRBJ2-2, with a tentative D call TRBD1 (6 bases). This CDR3 is 16 amino acids long. The V and J ends lost 1 base and 4 bases respectively, with 13 bases between them. Germline CDR1 reads MGHDK; CDR2 reads SYGVNS. The CDR3 loop is CASSESGGAVTGELFF. The CDR3 nucleotides read TGTGCCAGCAGTGAATCTGGGGGCGCAGTCACCGGGGAGCTGTTTTTT.

The chain links TRBV15 to TRBJ2-3; D is uncertain. The CDR3 runs to 13 residues. Germline assignment: CDR1 LNHNV and CDR2 YYDKDF (reference sequence). The ends were cut back, 6 bases at V and 0 bases at J, with 7 bases in the middle. The CDR3 sequence is CATRASSTDTQYF. CDR3 coding DNA: TGTGCCACCAGGGCCAGTAGCACAGATACGCAGTATTTT. Full variable domain (missing parts from reference TRBV15 and TRBJ2-3): DAMVIQNPRYQVTQFGKPVTLSCSQTLNHNVMYWYQQKSSQAPKLLFHYYDKDFNNEADTPDNFQSRRPNTSFCFLDIRSPGLGDTAMYLCATRASSTDTQYFGPGTRLTVL.

CDR3 sequence reads: CATGQTSYGYTF. The DNA for the CDR3 is TGTGCCACCGGACAGACTAGCTATGGCTACACCTTC. The chain joins TRBV12-3 or TRBV12-4 to TRBJ1-2; D is possibly TRBD1 (6 bases). This CDR3 spans 12 amino acids. Trimming took off 10 bases at V and 4 bases at J, with 13 bases between the two ends.

CDR3 bases: TGTGCCAGCAGCCAGGGACAGGGAGGTGGGCAAGAGACCCAGTACTTC. Protein: CASSQGQGGGQETQYF. The rearrangement links TRBV5-4 to TRBJ2-5; 9 bases line up with TRBD1. Germline CDR1 reads SGHNT; CDR2 reads YYREEE (reference sequence). V was pared by 4 bases and J by 2 bases, with 9 bases of the junction left unmatched. This CDR3 has 16 residues.

CDR3 nucleotides: TGTGCCAGTACTCCGGACGGCGATTATAGCAATCAGCCCCAGCATTTT. This gives the protein CASTPDGDYSNQPQHF. V gene TRBV19 combines with J gene TRBJ1-5; D gene unclear. The V end was cut by 7 bases, the J end by 0 bases, with 16 bases between. This CDR3 comprises 16 residues. In germline, CDR1 is LNHDA, CDR2 SQIVND (reference sequence).